One sample yielded the 11 T cell receptor beta chains listed below, sequenced in a study of identical twins (dated by TCRdb to the mid-2010s). Receptor libraries were prepared by 5' RACE. The sample was run on an Illumina HiSeq 2000. TCRdb reprocessed the public reads (quality trimming at Q25 with fastp, clone calling with MiXCR) and kept in-frame beta chains. Every CDR3 protein is listed once, alongside the most common genes and DNA of its rows. A total of 470,000 or so distinct CDR3 sequences appear in this sample, roughly 26% of them only once. Of the sample, about 3% falls within the top ten clones. This same sample was also taken into another study, of T cells expressing NK-cell markers.

The sequenced sample was CD4+ T cells sorted from blood. These receptor sequences come from a woman aged 18 to 35 in good health.

This clonotype was detected a few times. The rearrangement joins TRBV20-1 to TRBJ2-4, with D possibly TRBD2 on 5 matching bases. The germline V gene has CDR1 DFQATT and CDR2 SNEGSKA (reference sequence). The CDR3 totals 12 residues. The germline V and J ends were trimmed by 3 bases and 3 bases, with 6 bases remaining between them. CDR3 DNA: TGCAGTGCTAGTGAGGGCAAAAACATTCAGTACTTC. Protein sequence: CSASEGKNIQYF.

In its sample, this clonotype was seen a few times. V and J are TRBV6-1 and TRBJ2-1; 12 bases fit TRBD2. V lost 7 bases and J lost 4; bases outside the gene matches: 14. Germline values: CDR1 MNHNS, CDR2 SASEGT. The CDR3 has 18 residues. Written as DNA, the CDR3 is TGTGCCAGCACTCTACGGGGGCTAGCGGGGGGGCAGTACAATGAGCAGTTCTTC. It translates to CASTLRGLAGGQYNEQFF.

This clonotype appeared a few times. The chain combines TRBV15 with TRBJ1-4, with D unresolved. The CDR3 is 15 amino acids. Trimming removed 0 bases from V and 4 bases from J, with 9 bases in between. Per germline, CDR1 LNHNV and CDR2 YYDKDF (reference sequence). CDR3 protein: CATSRDALDNEKLFF. Written as DNA, the CDR3 is TGTGCCACCAGCAGAGATGCCCTGGATAATGAAAAACTGTTTTTT.

This clonotype has more than one count but fewer than ten. The chain combines TRBV20-1 with TRBJ2-1, with 8 bases lining up with TRBD2. Germline assignment: CDR1 DFQATT and CDR2 SNEGSKA (reference sequence). The CDR3 consists of 16 residues. V lost 4 bases, J lost 9 bases, and 17 bases stayed unmatched. CDR3 coding DNA: TGCAGTGCTATCAAACAATCCGGGACTAGGAGGAGTGAGCAGTTCTTC. Translating it yields CSAIKQSGTRRSEQFF.

This clonotype was picked up a small number of times. The chain joins TRBV7-8 to TRBJ2-3, with D unclear. The CDR3 extends over 14 amino acids. The V gene lost 0 bases and the J gene lost 4 bases, with 8 bases spanning the gap. The germline V gene has CDR1 SGHVS and CDR2 FQNEAQ. The CDR3 protein is CASSLALGPDTQYF. CDR3 nucleotide sequence: TGTGCCAGCAGCTTAGCGCTAGGGCCAGATACGCAGTATTTT.

In its sample, this clonotype was seen a few times. This rearrangement joins TRBV5-1 to TRBJ2-5; D is uncertain. The CDR3 totals 13 residues. Between the trimmed V and J ends, which lost 0 bases and 5 bases, there was a span of 8 bases. Germline loops: CDR1 SGHRS, CDR2 YFSETQ. The DNA of the CDR3 is TGCGCCAGCAGCTTGGAATGGTCGGAGACCCAGTACTTC. Protein sequence: CASSLEWSETQYF.

The count of this clonotype is one. The gene calls are TRBV7-3 and TRBJ2-1, with 9 positions matching TRBD2. Unmatched junction bases numbered 12, after V lost 5 bases and J lost 7 bases. CDR3 length: 16 amino acids. The germline gives CDR1 SGHTA, CDR2 FQGTGA. The CDR3 nucleotides are TGTGCCAGCAGCCCCGCCGGCGGGGGGGTCGGGAATGAGCAGTTCTTC. It encodes CASSPAGGGVGNEQFF.

This clonotype has just a few counts. The genes are TRBV5-6 and TRBJ2-1, with D possibly matching TRBD2 (5 bases). V was cut by 2 bases and J by 0 bases, with 9 bases left in between. Germline loops: CDR1 SGHDT, CDR2 YYEEEE. The CDR3 has 15 amino acids. This chain's CDR3 is CASSFPGSSYNEQFF. DNA of the CDR3: TGTGCCAGCAGCTTCCCGGGGAGCTCCTACAATGAGCAGTTCTTC. Supplemented by reference TRBV5-6 and TRBJ2-1, the full variable domain reads DAGVTQSPTHLIKTRGQQVTLRCSPKSGHDTVSWYQQALGQGPQFIFQYYEEEERQRGNFPDRFSGHQFPNYSSELNVNALLLGDSALYLCASSFPGSSYNEQFFGPGTRLTVL.

V usage is TRBV12-3 or TRBV12-4 and J usage is TRBJ2-1; no firm D call. Trimming took off 7 bases at V and 5 bases at J, with 9 bases between the two ends. The CDR3 runs to 12 residues. CDR3 sequence (DNA): TGTGCCAGCACCGAAGTTGACAATGAGCAGTTCTTC. As protein: CASTEVDNEQFF.

The chain carries TRBV7-2 and TRBJ2-1; D gene uncertain. Trimming stripped 5 bases from V and 10 bases from J, with 15 bases between. Germline V gene data show CDR1 as SGHTA and CDR2 as FQGNSA. The CDR3 totals 13 residues. The CDR3 nucleotides read TGTGCCAGCAGCCTAACTGGGTTCGGGGAGCAGTTCTTC. Encoded protein: CASSLTGFGEQFF. Combining the CDR3 with reference TRBV7-2 and TRBJ2-1 gives the whole variable domain GAGVSQSPSNKVTEKGKDVELRCDPISGHTALYWYRQSLGQGLEFLIYFQGNSAPDKSGLPSDRFSAERTGGSVSTLTIQRTQQEDSAVYLCASSLTGFGEQFFGPGTRLTVL.

The V and J genes are TRBV7-2 and TRBJ2-5; 7 positions match TRBD1. Trimming removed 1 base from V and 7 bases from J; junction bases left unmatched: 9. The CDR3 consists of 15 residues. CDR1 SGHTA and CDR2 FQGNSA come from the germline V gene. CDR3 sequence: CASSLDNRGSGTQYF. CDR3 DNA: TGTGCCAGCAGCTTAGACAACAGGGGTTCAGGGACCCAGTACTTC. Full variable domain (missing parts from reference TRBV7-2 and TRBJ2-5): GAGVSQSPSNKVTEKGKDVELRCDPISGHTALYWYRQSLGQGLEFLIYFQGNSAPDKSGLPSDRFSAERTGGSVSTLTIQRTQQEDSAVYLCASSLDNRGSGTQYFGPGTRLLVL.